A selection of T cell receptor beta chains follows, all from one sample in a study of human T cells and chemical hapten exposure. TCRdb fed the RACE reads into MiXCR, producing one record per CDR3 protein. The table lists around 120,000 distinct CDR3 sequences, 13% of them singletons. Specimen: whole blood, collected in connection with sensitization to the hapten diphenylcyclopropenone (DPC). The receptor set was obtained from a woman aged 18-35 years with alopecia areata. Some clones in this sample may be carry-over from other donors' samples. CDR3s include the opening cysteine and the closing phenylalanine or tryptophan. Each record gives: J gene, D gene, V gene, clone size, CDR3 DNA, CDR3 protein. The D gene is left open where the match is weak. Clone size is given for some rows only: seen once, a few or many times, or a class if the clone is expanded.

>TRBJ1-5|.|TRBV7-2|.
TGTGCCAGCAGCTTAGGCCAGATGGGCAATCAGCCCCAGCATTTT
CASSLGQMGNQPQHF
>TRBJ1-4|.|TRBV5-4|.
TGTGCCGTCCACAGGCTTCCTGATGAAAAACTGTTTTTT
CAVHRLPDEKLFF
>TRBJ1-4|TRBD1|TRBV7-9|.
TGTGCCAGCAGCAACCGACAGGGTATTGAAGAAAAACTGTTTTTT
CASSNRQGIEEKLFF
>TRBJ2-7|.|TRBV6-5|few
TGTGCCAGCAGTTACTCCTTCTTCTACGAGCAGTACTTC
CASSYSFFYEQYF
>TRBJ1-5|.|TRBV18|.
TGTGCCAGCTCATTAAACAGGGCCGTAACGGCCCAGCATTTT
CASSLNRAVTAQHF
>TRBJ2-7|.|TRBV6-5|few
TGTGCCAGCAGTACGCAATACGAGCAGTACTTC
CASSTQYEQYF
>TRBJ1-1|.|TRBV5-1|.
TGCGCCAGCAGACCGGGGGTTAGCACTGAAGCTTTCTTT
CASRPGVSTEAFF
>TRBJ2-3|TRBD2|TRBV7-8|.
TGTGCCAGCAGCTTAGTTAGGGCGGGGGGCCCCACAGATACGCAGTATTTT
CASSLVRAGGPTDTQYF
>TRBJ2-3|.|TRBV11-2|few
TGTGCCAGCAGCTTAGGCCTAGCAGGCCGCACAGATACGCAGTATTTT
CASSLGLAGRTDTQYF
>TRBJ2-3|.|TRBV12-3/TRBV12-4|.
TGTGCCAGCAGTTTTGGAGGGGGGTCTCACACAGATACGCAGTATTTT
CASSFGGGSHTDTQYF
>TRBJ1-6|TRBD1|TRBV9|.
TGTGCCAGCAGCGCTACAGGGGTCCCTAATTCACCCCTCCACTTT
CASSATGVPNSPLHF
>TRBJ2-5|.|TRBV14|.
TGTGCCAGCAGCCAAGATTGGGCAAGAGAGACCCAGTACTTC
CASSQDWARETQYF
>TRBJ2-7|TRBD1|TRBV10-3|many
TGTGCCATCAACCCGGGACAGGGTACCGACGAGCAGTACTTC
CAINPGQGTDEQYF
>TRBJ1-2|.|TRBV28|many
TGTGCCAGCAGTTTTAACAGGGTTGGCTACACCTTC
CASSFNRVGYTF
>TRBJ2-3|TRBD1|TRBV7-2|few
TGTGCCAGCAGCCCGGGACAGGGTACATGGACGCAGTATTTT
CASSPGQGTWTQYF
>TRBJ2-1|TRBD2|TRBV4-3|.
TGCGCCAGCAGCCAAGATTTCCGGGGGGGTGAGCAGTTCTTC
CASSQDFRGGEQFF
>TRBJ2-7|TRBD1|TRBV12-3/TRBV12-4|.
TGTGCCAGCAGTTTGGGGACAGGGGGCTACGAGCAGTACTTC
CASSLGTGGYEQYF